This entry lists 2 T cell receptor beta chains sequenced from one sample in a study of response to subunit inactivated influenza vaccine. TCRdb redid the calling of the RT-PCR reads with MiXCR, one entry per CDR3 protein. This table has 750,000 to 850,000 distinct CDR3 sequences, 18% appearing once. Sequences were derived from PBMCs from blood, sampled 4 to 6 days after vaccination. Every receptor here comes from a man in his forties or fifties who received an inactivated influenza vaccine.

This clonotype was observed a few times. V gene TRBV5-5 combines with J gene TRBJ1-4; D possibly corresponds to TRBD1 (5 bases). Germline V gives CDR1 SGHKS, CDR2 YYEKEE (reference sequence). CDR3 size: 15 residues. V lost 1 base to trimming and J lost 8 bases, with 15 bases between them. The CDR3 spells CASSLRPTWDEKLFF. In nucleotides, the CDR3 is TGTGCCAGCAGCTTGAGGCCCACCTGGGACGAAAAACTGTTTTTT.

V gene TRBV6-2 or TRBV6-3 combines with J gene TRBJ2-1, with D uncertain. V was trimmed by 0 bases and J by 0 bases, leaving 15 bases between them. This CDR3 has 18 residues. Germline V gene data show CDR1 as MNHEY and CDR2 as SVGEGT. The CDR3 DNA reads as TGTGCCAGCAGTTACTCGAAAGACGACGCGAGCTCCTACAATGAGCAGTTCTTC. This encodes CASSYSKDDASSYNEQFF.